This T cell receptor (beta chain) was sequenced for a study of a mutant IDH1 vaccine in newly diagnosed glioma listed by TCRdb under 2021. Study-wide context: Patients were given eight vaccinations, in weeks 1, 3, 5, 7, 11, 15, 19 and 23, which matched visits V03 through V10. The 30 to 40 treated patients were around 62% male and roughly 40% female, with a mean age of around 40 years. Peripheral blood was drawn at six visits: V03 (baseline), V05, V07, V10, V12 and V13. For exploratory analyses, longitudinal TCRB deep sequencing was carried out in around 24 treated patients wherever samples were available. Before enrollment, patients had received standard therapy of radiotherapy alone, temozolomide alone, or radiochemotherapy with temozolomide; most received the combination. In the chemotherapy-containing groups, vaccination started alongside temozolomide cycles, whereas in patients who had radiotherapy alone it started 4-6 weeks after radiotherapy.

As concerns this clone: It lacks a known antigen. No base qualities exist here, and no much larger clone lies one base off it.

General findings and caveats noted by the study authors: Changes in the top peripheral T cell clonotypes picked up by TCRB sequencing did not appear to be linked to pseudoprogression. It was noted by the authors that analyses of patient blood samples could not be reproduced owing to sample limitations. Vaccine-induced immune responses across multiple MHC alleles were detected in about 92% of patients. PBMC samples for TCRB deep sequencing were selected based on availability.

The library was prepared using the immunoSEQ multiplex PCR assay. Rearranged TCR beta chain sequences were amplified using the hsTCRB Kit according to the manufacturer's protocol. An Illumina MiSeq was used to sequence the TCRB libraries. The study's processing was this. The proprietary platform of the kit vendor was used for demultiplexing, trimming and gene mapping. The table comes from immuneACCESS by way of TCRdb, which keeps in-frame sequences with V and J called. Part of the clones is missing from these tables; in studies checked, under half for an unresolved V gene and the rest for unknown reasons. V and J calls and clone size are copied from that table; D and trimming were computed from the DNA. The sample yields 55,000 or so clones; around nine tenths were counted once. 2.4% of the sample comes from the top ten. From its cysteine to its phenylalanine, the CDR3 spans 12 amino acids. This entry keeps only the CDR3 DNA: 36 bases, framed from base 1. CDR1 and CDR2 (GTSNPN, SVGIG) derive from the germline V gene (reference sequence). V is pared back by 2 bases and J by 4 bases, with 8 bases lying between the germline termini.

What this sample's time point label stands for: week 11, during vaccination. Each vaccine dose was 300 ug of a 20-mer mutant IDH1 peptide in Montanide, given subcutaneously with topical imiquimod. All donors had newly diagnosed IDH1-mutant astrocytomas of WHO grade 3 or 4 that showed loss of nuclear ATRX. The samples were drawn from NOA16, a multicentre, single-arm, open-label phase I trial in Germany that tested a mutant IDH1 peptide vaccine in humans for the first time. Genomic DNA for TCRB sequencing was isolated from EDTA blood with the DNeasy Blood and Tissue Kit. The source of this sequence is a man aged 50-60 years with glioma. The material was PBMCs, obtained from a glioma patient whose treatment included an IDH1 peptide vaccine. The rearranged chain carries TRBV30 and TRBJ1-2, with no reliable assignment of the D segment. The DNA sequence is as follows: TGTGCCTGGAGTACCGTCGGCTATGGCTACACCTTC. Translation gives CAWSTVGYGYTF.